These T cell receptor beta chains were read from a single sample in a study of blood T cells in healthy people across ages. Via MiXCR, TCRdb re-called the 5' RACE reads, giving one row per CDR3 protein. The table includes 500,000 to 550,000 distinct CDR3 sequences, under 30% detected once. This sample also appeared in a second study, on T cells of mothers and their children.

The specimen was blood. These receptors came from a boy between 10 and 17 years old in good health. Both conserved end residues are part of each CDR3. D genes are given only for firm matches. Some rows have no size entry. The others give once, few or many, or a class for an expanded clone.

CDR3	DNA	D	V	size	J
CSATPGMGGETQYF	TGCAGTGCTACGCCGGGTATGGGGGGGGAGACCCAGTACTTC	TRBD2	TRBV20-1	few	TRBJ2-5
CATAPGLAGYTDTQYF	TGTGCCACCGCACCCGGACTAGCGGGCTACACAGATACGCAGTATTTT	TRBD2	TRBV5-5	few	TRBJ2-3
CSAPRTVGNSPLHF	TGCAGTGCCCCCAGGACAGTTGGTAATTCACCCCTCCACTTT	.	TRBV20-1	.	TRBJ1-6
CASRNYGTAGFF	TGTGCCAGCAGAAACTATGGGACAGCAGGGTTCTTC	TRBD1	TRBV12-3/TRBV12-4	.	TRBJ2-1
CASSPGEGITDTQYF	TGTGCCAGCTCACCGGGAGAAGGGATAACAGATACGCAGTATTTT	.	TRBV18	.	TRBJ2-3
CAISEQNYEQYF	TGTGCCATCAGTGAACAGAACTACGAGCAGTACTTC	.	TRBV10-3	.	TRBJ2-7
CASSDTVARNEQFF	TGTGCCAGCAGCGATACCGTAGCGCGCAATGAGCAGTTCTTC	.	TRBV5-4	.	TRBJ2-1
CASTTPGQGYYEQYF	TGTGCCAGCACCACTCCGGGACAGGGTTACTACGAGCAGTACTTC	TRBD1	TRBV2	.	TRBJ2-7
CASSITGLADNEQFF	TGTGCCAGCAGCATAACGGGACTAGCCGACAATGAGCAGTTCTTC	TRBD2	TRBV25-1	few	TRBJ2-1
CASSRQSTGPTGELFF	TGTGCCAGCAGTCGCCAATCGACAGGGCCCACCGGGGAGCTGTTTTTT	TRBD1	TRBV6-1	few	TRBJ2-2
CASSRRDSQFGYTF	TGTGCCAGCAGCAGAAGGGACAGCCAGTTCGGCTACACCTTC	TRBD1	TRBV7-2	.	TRBJ1-2
CASSPDTHEQYF	TGTGCCAGCAGCCCCGACACCCACGAGCAGTACTTC	.	TRBV6-5	.	TRBJ2-7
CASSVGPSGNEQFF	TGTGCCAGCAGCGTCGGTCCTAGCGGGAATGAGCAGTTCTTC	TRBD2	TRBV7-8	.	TRBJ2-1
CAGSRDRVHEQYF	TGTGCCGGCAGCCGGGACAGGGTCCACGAGCAGTACTTC	TRBD1	TRBV7-2	.	TRBJ2-7
CSVASDSPYEQYF	TGCAGTGTAGCGTCGGACAGCCCTTACGAGCAGTACTTC	.	TRBV20-1	.	TRBJ2-7
CASSTGTSGNIQYF	TGTGCCAGCAGTACGGGGACTAGCGGAAACATTCAGTACTTC	TRBD2	TRBV12-3/TRBV12-4	.	TRBJ2-4
CASSQVDANTEAFF	TGTGCCAGCAGCCAAGTGGATGCGAACACTGAAGCTTTCTTT	.	TRBV3-1	once	TRBJ1-1
CSATPGTGKRELRETQYF	TGCAGTGCTACTCCCGGGACAGGGAAGCGGGAGTTAAGGGAGACCCAGTACTTC	.	TRBV20-1	.	TRBJ2-5
CSAAEYTEAFF	TGCAGTGCCGCGGAGTACACTGAAGCTTTCTTT	.	TRBV20-1	.	TRBJ1-1
CASSQEGHRGPYEQYF	TGCGCCAGCAGCCAAGAGGGACACAGGGGACCCTACGAGCAGTACTTC	TRBD1	TRBV4-1	.	TRBJ2-7
CASSQLAGGMNEQYF	TGTGCCAGCAGCCAGTTAGCGGGGGGGATGAACGAGCAGTACTTC	TRBD2	TRBV7-9	.	TRBJ2-7
CASSPRTSQTASYEQYF	TGTGCCAGCAGCCCCAGGACTAGCCAGACGGCCTCCTACGAGCAGTACTTC	TRBD2	TRBV4-2	.	TRBJ2-7
CASSPRTSGGASGGELFF	TGTGCCAGCAGTCCAAGGACTAGCGGGGGGGCCAGTGGCGGGGAGCTGTTTTTT	TRBD2	TRBV28	.	TRBJ2-2
CASSYPRIEGRILNTGELFF	TGTGCCAGCAGTTACCCACGAATCGAGGGCCGGATCCTGAACACCGGGGAGCTGTTTTTT	.	TRBV6-2/TRBV6-3	.	TRBJ2-2
CASSFLPAADEQYF	TGTGCCAGCAGCTTTTTGCCGGCGGCGGACGAGCAGTACTTC	.	TRBV7-9	few	TRBJ2-7
CASSHHRENTGELFF	TGTGCCAGCTCACACCACAGGGAAAACACCGGGGAGCTGTTTTTT	.	TRBV18	.	TRBJ2-2
CASCPRDRALAEAFF	TGTGCCAGCTGCCCCCGGGACAGGGCTCTCGCTGAAGCTTTCTTT	TRBD1	TRBV6-2/TRBV6-3	few	TRBJ1-1